This T cell receptor (beta chain) is from a study of read filtering for tumor transcriptome and immune sequencing. Study-level background: IR-seq gave about 4.05 to 11 million TCR reads per sample; RNA-seq gave roughly 80 to 1,300.

From approximately 430 ng of RNA, a library with molecular barcoded alpha/delta and beta/gamma adaptors was made. TCRdb processed the reads anew with MiXCR; each CDR3 protein has one entry. This sample has fewer than 45,000 distinct CDR3 sequences, with about 12% found just once. Many counts were recorded for this clonotype. The ends lost 2 bases at V and 2 bases at J; junction bases unmatched: 7. There are 16 residues in the CDR3. Germline V lookup: CDR1 LNHNV, CDR2 YYDKDF (reference sequence). Sampling of bone marrow took place during active disease in every patient. The gene calls are TRBV15 and TRBJ2-3; 7 nucleotides line up with TRBD2. The sequence derives from a donor at least 40 years old with multiple myeloma. The specimen was a population of CD138-negative cells sorted from bone marrow. The CDR3 loop reads CATSRSLAALTDTQYF. CDR3 DNA sequence: TGTGCCACCAGCAGATCCCTAGCGGCCCTCACAGATACGCAGTATTTT.